These 23 T cell receptor beta chains were sequenced from one sample in a study of cytomegalovirus exposure and HLA in healthy donors. It was with 60 Vbeta and 13 Jbeta primers that the PCR ran. The method was immunoSEQ multiplex PCR; TCRdb's version includes in-frame clones alone and lacks a portion of them. The repertoire has 110,000 or so clones, 65% to 85% of them found once; the top ten carry roughly a sixth. Material: PBMCs. The receptors shown here come from a man aged 45-60 years in good health and CMV-seropositive.

This clone was observed a single time. The CDR3: CASNRDRGPEQYF. The CDR3 nucleotides are TGTGCCAGCAACCGGGACAGGGGGCCCGAGCAGTACTTC. The rearrangement uses TRBV7-8 and TRBJ2-7, with 12 positions matching TRBD1. The CDR3 runs to 13 residues. V lost 7 bases and J lost 6; bases outside the gene matches: 4. Germline-derived CDR1 and CDR2 are SGHVS and FQNEAQ.

This clone has a single count. The chain uses TRBV10-2 and TRBJ2-5, with D maybe TRBD1 (6 bases). V gave up 4 bases and J gave up 2 bases, with 8 bases separating them. This CDR3 is built from 13 residues. The V gene's germline CDR1 is WSHSY and CDR2 SAAADI. CDR3 nucleotides: TGCGCCAGCAGTGCAGGGGATCAAGAGACCCAGTACTTC. Amino acid sequence: CASSAGDQETQYF.

The genes are TRBV5-4 and TRBJ2-7; 7 positions agree with TRBD1. This CDR3 spans 16 amino acids. V was clipped by 4 bases and J by 0 bases; unmatched bases: 10. Germline CDR1 SGHNT, CDR2 YYREEE (reference sequence). The CDR3 loop reads CASSGRQGRSSYEQYF. As DNA, the CDR3 is TGTGCCAGCAGCGGAAGACAGGGAAGGAGCTCCTACGAGCAGTACTTC.

The rearrangement uses TRBV10-1 and TRBJ2-5; 11 nucleotides line up with TRBD2. In germline, CDR1 is WNHNN, CDR2 SYGVQD (reference sequence). The CDR3 covers 16 residues. V lost 2 bases to trimming and J lost 5 bases; unmatched junction nucleotides: 7. The CDR3 is CASSEELAGVRETQYF. CDR3 DNA sequence: TGCGCCAGCAGTGAGGAACTAGCGGGAGTCCGGGAGACCCAGTACTTC.

This clone was observed a handful of times. V gene TRBV13 combines with J gene TRBJ1-4; the match to TRBD1 covers 8 bases. Germline CDR1 is PRHDT and CDR2 is FYEKMQ (reference sequence). The CDR3 is 17 amino acids. Trimming at V came to 4 bases and at J to 7 bases, leaving 14 bases not matched to a gene. The CDR3: CASSSYQSGGIGEKLFF. The CDR3 DNA follows: TGTGCCAGCAGCTCGTATCAATCAGGGGGCATAGGTGAAAAACTGTTTTTT.

This clone occurred once. This chain connects TRBV7-9 to TRBJ1-4, with D perhaps matching TRBD1 (5 bases). V was clipped by 5 bases and J by 0 bases, with 19 bases between them. This CDR3 region has 18 residues. CDR1 is SEHNR and CDR2 is FQNEAQ in the germline V gene (reference sequence). The CDR3 sequence: CASSQRAGQVATNEKLFF. CDR3 nucleotide sequence: TGTGCCAGCAGCCAGCGGGCAGGGCAGGTAGCAACTAATGAAAAACTGTTTTTT.

This chain links TRBV7-6 with TRBJ2-1; 10 bases map to TRBD1. The CDR3 runs 17 residues. Per germline, CDR1 SGHVS and CDR2 FNYEAQ. With V trimmed by 7 bases and J by 6 bases, 15 bases remained unmatched. CDR3 DNA: TGTGCCAGCACCCGATCGGGGGGACAGGGGAGCTTCAATGAGCAGTTCTTC. Protein sequence: CASTRSGGQGSFNEQFF.

The CDR3 DNA sequence: TGTGCCAGCAGCCTGATGGAGGCCAAAAACATTCAGTACTTC. Amino acids: CASSLMEAKNIQYF. The chain couples TRBV6-1 to TRBJ2-4, with no clear D. The germline CDR1 and CDR2 sequences are MNHNS and SASEGT. With 6 bases removed from V and 1 base from J, the gap between germline ends came to 10 bases. This CDR3 is 14 amino acids long.

The chain links TRBV25-1 to TRBJ1-2; 9 nucleotides align to TRBD1. Germline lookup yields CDR1 MGHDK and CDR2 SYGVNS. J gave up 1 base and V 9 bases, and 6 bases lay outside the gene matches. The CDR3 totals 14 residues. The CDR3 DNA reads as TGTGCCAGTTCGGACAGGGGAGGTAACTATGGCTACACCTTC. Protein sequence: CASSDRGGNYGYTF.

This clone was seen only once. This chain uses TRBV18 with TRBJ1-5, with D perhaps TRBD1 (5 bases). The V gene's germline CDR1 is KGHSH and CDR2 LQKENI. CDR3 size: 16 residues. Deletions cut 2 bases from V and 4 bases from J, with 15 bases between. CDR3 protein: CASSPGAGMGNQPQHF. As DNA, the CDR3 is TGTGCCAGCTCACCAGGGGCAGGGATGGGAAATCAGCCCCAGCATTTT.

This chain links TRBV7-9 with TRBJ2-3; D may be TRBD2 (6 bases). Germline V lookup: CDR1 SEHNR, CDR2 FQNEAQ (reference sequence). Trimming took off 4 bases at V and 7 bases at J, with 15 bases between the two ends. This CDR3 region has 14 residues. CDR3 sequence reads: CASSSSNGGNTQYF. For the CDR3, the DNA is TGTGCCAGCAGCTCTTCAAACGGAGGGAATACGCAGTATTTT.

There are a few counts of this clone. The rearrangement joins TRBV4-1 to TRBJ2-6, with 13 bases that match TRBD2. This CDR3 comprises 21 residues. The germline gives CDR1 MGHRA, CDR2 YSYEKL. Unmatched junction bases numbered 15, after V lost 7 bases and J lost 0 bases. In DNA form, the CDR3 reads TGCGCCAGCACCCTATTTACAGGACTAGCGGGAGTAAGCTCTGGGGCCAACGTCCTGACTTTC. Amino acids: CASTLFTGLAGVSSGANVLTF.

The chain joins TRBV9 to TRBJ1-2, with 7 bases aligning to TRBD1. Trimming took 2 bases from V and 5 from J; bases not matched to a gene: 6. Per germline, CDR1 SGDLS and CDR2 YYNGEE. The CDR3 loop spans 14 amino acids. The CDR3 loop reads CASSVSGQLYGYTF. The CDR3 region has the DNA TGTGCCAGCAGCGTTTCGGGACAGCTTTATGGCTACACCTTC.

The chain recombines TRBV2 with TRBJ1-2, with 7 bases aligning to TRBD1. The CDR3 runs 14 residues. Germline values: CDR1 SNHLY, CDR2 FYNNEI. The J segment lost 3 bases and the V segment lost 7 bases, leaving 8 bases of the junction unmatched. The CDR3 sequence is CASIENRGDYGYTF. For the CDR3, the DNA is TGTGCCAGCATCGAGAACAGGGGTGACTATGGCTACACCTTC.

The rearrangement uses TRBV6-1 and TRBJ1-2; no definite D call. Trimming left V 2 bases short and J 2 bases short, with 18 bases between. CDR1 and CDR2 (germline): MNHNS, SASEGT. The CDR3 is 17 amino acids. The CDR3 spells CASSERVRTGLNYGYTF. In DNA, the CDR3 is TGTGCCAGCAGTGAACGTGTGCGTACGGGGTTAAACTATGGCTACACCTTC.

The rearrangement links TRBV27 to TRBJ2-3; D uncertain. Trimming took off 8 bases at V and 4 bases at J, with 13 bases between the two ends. Germline values: CDR1 MNHEY, CDR2 SMNVEV (reference sequence). The CDR3 consists of 13 residues. The CDR3 spells CASRQNDPDTQYF. The CDR3 bases are TGTGCCAGCCGACAAAATGATCCAGATACGCAGTATTTT.

This clone was counted a single time. This sequence joins TRBV21-1 and TRBJ2-4; whether TRBD2, the table's D call, matches the DNA was not checked. TRBV21-1 is described as a pseudogene. The CDR3 has 14 amino acids. CDR3 bases: TGTGCCAGCAGGCAACTAGGTGTGGTAAACATTCAGTACTTC. Translated, it gives CASRQLGVVNIQYF.

A word on this clone: Mismatch with germline at one junction end may stem from a read error. J is TRBJ2-2 and V is TRBV27; a possible D gene is TRBD2 (5 bases). The CDR3 is made up of 12 amino acids. CDR1 and CDR2 from the germline V gene are MNHEY and SMNVEV (reference sequence). This CDR3 reads CASSFFPGEPFF. The DNA of the CDR3 is TGTGCCAGCAGTTTTTTCCCCGGGGAGCCGTTTTTT.

V gene TRBV7-8 combines with J gene TRBJ2-2; 9 nucleotides align to TRBD2. This CDR3 contains 16 residues. Germline lookup yields CDR1 SGHVS and CDR2 FQNEAQ. V gave up 4 bases and J gave up 7 bases; unmatched junction bases: 10. The CDR3 sequence: CASSSRLADGSGELFF. The CDR3 DNA follows: TGTGCCAGCAGCTCCAGACTAGCGGACGGCAGCGGGGAGCTGTTTTTT.

The CDR3 region has the DNA TGCGCCAGCAGCCAAGCCGGGAGTCCCTCTTGGAATTCACCCCTCCACTTT. It is translated as CASSQAGSPSWNSPLHF. The chain is built from TRBV4-1 and TRBJ1-6; D ambiguous. Germline V gives CDR1 MGHRA, CDR2 YSYEKL. V was shortened by 1 base and J by 7 bases, with 17 bases between the two germline ends. The CDR3 sequence is 17 residues long.

This chain links TRBV5-1 with TRBJ2-3, with TRBD2 identical over 10 bases. V dropped 0 bases and J dropped 4; count of bases not matched to a gene: 23. Germline CDR1 SGHRS, CDR2 YFSETQ. The length of the CDR3 is 22 residues. CDR3 residues: CASSLVFSGLAEGLVSADTQYF. CDR3 nucleotide sequence: TGCGCCAGCAGCTTGGTTTTTTCAGGACTAGCGGAGGGGCTCGTGAGTGCAGATACGCAGTATTTT.

V usage is TRBV12-5 and J usage is TRBJ2-2; 9 bases fit TRBD2. Per germline, CDR1 LGHNT and CDR2 FRNRAP. The V segment lost 2 bases and the J segment 5 bases; nucleotides outside the gene matches: 6. CDR3 length: 16 amino acids. The CDR3 DNA sequence: TGTGCTAGTGGTTTGATGCGGGGGGGCATGACCGGGGAGCTGTTTTTT. Translating it yields CASGLMRGGMTGELFF.

The chain uses TRBV6-5 and TRBJ1-2; TRBD1 aligns across 8 bases. CDR3 size: 13 residues. Germline V gene sequence: CDR1 MNHEY, CDR2 SVGAGI. Losses at the gene ends were 5 bases for V and 7 bases for J; bases not matched to a gene: 6. CDR3 amino acids: CASSRTGSAGYTF. The CDR3 nucleotides are TGTGCCAGCAGTCGGACAGGGTCTGCTGGCTACACCTTC.